A single sample gave rise to the 8 T cell receptor beta chains below, sequenced in a study of cytomegalovirus exposure and HLA in healthy donors. This PCR relied on a set of 60 Vbeta primers and 13 Jbeta primers. Some clones are missing from TCRdb's copy, which holds only in-frame ones; the method was immunoSEQ multiplex PCR. This table holds 110,000 to 150,000 clones, roughly 77% found once. The specimen sequenced was PBMCs. The receptors shown here come from a female donor in good health and CMV-seronegative.

To note about this clone: An end of the junction differs from the germline gene, which may be a read error. V and J are TRBV7-2 and TRBJ2-7; 11 bases align to TRBD2. CDR3 length: 12 residues. CDR1 is SGHTA and CDR2 is FQGNSA in the germline V gene. The CDR3 spells CASSVPGLAVAF. CDR3 nucleotide sequence: TGTGCCAGCAGCGTACCGGGACTAGCGGTCGCCTTC.

V usage is TRBV7-8 and J usage is TRBJ1-6, with D possibly being TRBD1 (6 bases). Germline V gene lookup returns CDR1 SGHVS and CDR2 FQNEAQ. CDR3 size: 14 residues. Trimming shortened V by 5 bases and J by 5 bases, and 10 bases separated the two germline ends. CDR3 nucleotides: TGTGCCAGCAGCCCACGGACAGATAATTCACCCCTCCACTTT. It is translated as CASSPRTDNSPLHF. The full variable domain, in which reference TRBV7-8 and TRBJ1-6 provide the parts outside the CDR3, is GAGVSQSPRYKVAKRGQDVALRCDPISGHVSLFWYQQALGQGPEFLTYFQNEAQLDKSGLPSDRFFAERPEGSVSTLKIQRTQQEDSAVYLCASSPRTDNSPLHFGNGTRLTVT.

V usage is TRBV7-9 and J usage is TRBJ2-1; 8 nucleotides agree with TRBD1. J lost 6 bases, V lost 4 bases, and 8 bases had no gene match. Germline V CDR1 and CDR2: SEHNR, FQNEAQ (reference sequence). CDR3 length: 15 amino acids. Here the CDR3 DNA reads TGTGCCAGCAGCTCCGGGACAGGCGAGGTCAATGAGCAGTTCTTC. It specifies CASSSGTGEVNEQFF.

This chain links TRBV6-5 with TRBJ1-6; D remains unclear. Germline CDR1 MNHEY, CDR2 SVGAGI. This CDR3 has 14 amino acids. The V and J ends lost 0 bases and 7 bases respectively, with 7 bases between them. The CDR3 nucleotides read TGTGCCAGCAGTTACTCGGGGAGGAATTCACCCCTCCACTTT. Protein: CASSYSGRNSPLHF.

The J gene is TRBJ2-2, the V gene TRBV9; D might be TRBD2 (5 bases). The CDR3 has 15 residues. CDR1 is SGDLS, CDR2 YYNGEE, per germline. The V end lost 3 bases, the J end lost 0 bases, and 9 bases lay between the germline ends. In nucleotides, the CDR3 is TGTGCCAGCAGCGGGCGGGCATCGAACACCGGGGAGCTGTTTTTT. Amino acids: CASSGRASNTGELFF.

This chain links TRBV4-3 with TRBJ2-2; maybe TRBD2 (6 bases). This CDR3 is built from 15 residues. CDR1 and CDR2 from the germline V gene are LGHNA and YSLEER. V lost 0 bases, J lost 4 bases, and 9 bases lay in between. CDR3: CASSQDRRGTGELFF. The CDR3 nucleotides are TGCGCCAGCAGCCAAGATCGGCGGGGCACCGGGGAGCTGTTTTTT.

The V and J genes are TRBV19 and TRBJ2-2; perhaps TRBD2 as D (7 bases). There are 15 residues in the CDR3. In germline, CDR1 is LNHDA, CDR2 SQIVND (reference sequence). V was cut by 7 bases and J by 6 bases, with 18 bases left in between. The CDR3 sequence: CASTVNGGLAGELFF. CDR3 nucleotides: TGTGCCAGTACCGTAAACGGGGGGCTGGCCGGGGAGCTGTTTTTT.

The chain combines TRBV12-5 with TRBJ2-1, with 11 bases identical to TRBD1. Germline CDR1 reads LGHNT; CDR2 reads FRNRAP. V shed 2 bases and J 6 bases; nucleotides not matched to a gene: 18. This CDR3 contains 20 residues. As DNA, the CDR3 is TGTGCTAGTGGTTTGTACTGGGGGGACAGGACAGGGGGCGTCTTCAATGAGCAGTTCTTC. Its translation: CASGLYWGDRTGGVFNEQFF.